Presented here are 2 T cell receptor beta chains from one specimen sequenced in a study of blood T cell repertoires in COVID-19. The table came from immunoSEQ multiplex PCR; TCRdb's copy has only in-frame clones and leaves some out. This repertoire shows 150,000 to 200,000 clones, 76% found once; its top ten account for approximately 8.6%. Sequences were obtained from peripheral blood. The receptor source for this set is a woman in her fifties or sixties with active or convalescent COVID-19.

This chain uses TRBV15 with TRBJ2-1; tentatively, D is TRBD2 (6 bases). Trimming pared 0 bases from V and 1 base from J, leaving 16 bases between. Germline values: CDR1 LNHNV, CDR2 YYDKDF (reference sequence). The CDR3 runs 18 residues. Here the CDR3 reads CATSRDQPGGGSYNEQFF. The CDR3 nucleotides read TGTGCCACCAGCAGAGATCAGCCGGGCGGAGGGTCCTACAATGAGCAGTTCTTC.

The genes are TRBV3-1 (or the pseudogene TRBV3-2) and TRBJ1-3; 9 bases agree with TRBD1. Germline V lookup: CDR1 LGHDT, CDR2 YNNKEL (reference sequence). The CDR3 covers 17 residues. J was trimmed by 0 bases and V by 6 bases; bases with no gene match: 9. The CDR3, as DNA: TGTGCCAGCAGTCTTATTGGACAGGGGTTCTCTGGAAACACCATATATTTT. Its protein is CASSLIGQGFSGNTIYF.